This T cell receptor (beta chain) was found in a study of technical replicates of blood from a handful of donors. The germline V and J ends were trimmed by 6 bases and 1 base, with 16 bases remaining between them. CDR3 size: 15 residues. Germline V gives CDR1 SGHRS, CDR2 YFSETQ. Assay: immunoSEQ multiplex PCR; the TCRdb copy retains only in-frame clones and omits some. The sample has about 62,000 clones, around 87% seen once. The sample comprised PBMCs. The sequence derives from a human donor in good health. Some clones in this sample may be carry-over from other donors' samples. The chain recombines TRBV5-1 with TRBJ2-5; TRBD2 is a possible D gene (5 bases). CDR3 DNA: TGCGCCAGCAAAGTATCGGGAAGTCTCCAAGAGACCCAGTACTTC. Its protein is CASKVSGSLQETQYF.